This T cell receptor (beta chain) was observed in a study of blood T cells in healthy people across ages (dated by TCRdb to 2013 to 2016). Background for the entire study: In model experiments, template switching captured roughly one uniquely barcoded TCR beta cDNA molecule for every two T cells. The study measured age-related changes in TCR beta repertoire diversity using deep sequencing normalized with unique cDNA molecular identifiers. Donors were grouped into four age groups: young (average roughly 15 years), middle-aged (less than 40), aged (around 62) and long-lived (around 82). Two additional independent replicas of 1 million unique cDNA reads from the same blood draw were analyzed for two donors (one aged 18 to 30 and one aged 80 or older). Findings and caveats that apply to the study as a whole: Since profiling was done on bulk unsorted PBMCs, naive and antigen-experienced compartments could not be conclusively compared. The CMV infection status of donors was not known, potentially confounding age-related changes in expanded clonotypes. Compared with the aged group, the long-lived group had more naive CD4+ T cells, fewer expanded clones and increased TCR diversity, suggesting age selection. Estimates of total diversity from one million sequenced T cells were regarded as lower bounds and underestimates. Observed TCR beta diversity per million T cells fell roughly linearly with age, and a significant reduction was already apparent by age roughly 40. There was a strong correlation between observed TCR beta diversity and the percentage of naive T cells measured by flow cytometry.

Libraries were constructed by 5' RACE. Sequencing relied on an Illumina HiSeq 2500. A second PCR of about 6 to 11 cycles was run with a J-beta primer mix and a sample-barcoded 5' primer. A template-switch 5' adaptor carrying 12 random nucleotides introduced a unique molecular identifier onto each TCR beta cDNA molecule. At least 2.5 million CDR3-containing paired-end reads were obtained from each sample. First-strand cDNA synthesis was performed from all RNA using the Mint cDNA synthesis kit, with priming by a TRBC-specific oligonucleotide. All cDNA was treated with uracil-DNA glycosylase and then went through a first 18-cycle PCR with the universal primers M1SS and BC2_uni_R. In the source study's methods: For normalization, 1 million high-quality reads, each with a distinct molecular identifier, were randomly selected from each sample. Instead of being binned into consensus sequences, reads with shared molecular identifiers were discarded. CDR3 identification, clonotype clustering and error correction used MiTCR with a Q25 quality threshold and the strictest error-elimination algorithm. Lower-bound total TCR beta diversity was estimated with a nonparametric unseen species model using Euler transformation. TCRdb trimmed public reads at Q25 via fastp, called clones via MiXCR and kept in-frame beta chains. Merged by CDR3 protein, the rows form single entries marked with the most common genes and DNA. TCRdb's processing, not the authors', yielded these V and J calls. The sample table holds approximately 800,000 distinct CDR3 sequences, of which roughly 25% were seen once. Clones ranked in the top ten supply about 2.9% of the sample.

Systemically healthy Caucasian individuals from Russia, 35 to 40 in total and aged roughly 6 to 100 years, were included as donors. Ten milliliters of peripheral blood were drawn from each donor into EDTA-treated Vacutainer tubes. PBMCs were isolated by Ficoll-Paque density-gradient centrifugation, with at least 7 million obtained per sample. Total RNA was extracted from PBMCs with Trizol reagent, with at least 6 micrograms obtained per sample. For every donor, flow cytometry on a PBMC aliquot measured the percentage of naive CD45RAhigh/CD27high T cells. The CDR3 sequence holds 14 residues, the cysteine and phenylalanine included. Just the 42-base CDR3 DNA is kept, in frame starting at base 1. For CDR1 and CDR2, the germline V gene lists SGHRS and YFSETQ. V is pared back by 3 bases and J by 9 bases, with 13 bases lying between the germline termini. Worth noting for this clonotype: It has no known antigen specificity. Base qualities are missing; no much larger clone stands one base away.

These sequences were also reported in another study, on T cells of mothers and their children. Per that second paper: Donors were nine systemically healthy Caucasian individuals: three mothers and their six children. cDNA synthesis used all of the extracted RNA, with around 1.5 ug of RNA in each 15 ul reaction. In the second PCR, sample barcodes and 2-4 random nucleotides were introduced via the M1S primer. Over 8 million TCR beta CDR3 reads came from each mother, compared with approximately 3 million reads from each child. Thymic selection similarly shapes TCR recombination output in related and unrelated pairs, with minor effect from inherited differences. Normalized repertoire overlap in related mother-child pairs was always slightly higher than in unrelated mother-child pairs, but the difference was never significant. With a sensitivity of approximately 100 clones per million clonotypes, no persistent microchimeric T cell clones were detected. In the study, deep NGS was used to compare the TCR beta repertoires of mothers and children, and features distinguishing related mother-child pairs from unrelated individuals were sought. The mean age was around 40 +/- 4 years for the mothers and about 12 +/- 4 years for the children. After adapter ligation was performed with NEBNext reagents, the libraries were sequenced on an Illumina HiSeq 2000 with 100+100 nt paired-end reads. Mother and child libraries were prepared a month apart and sequenced in separate runs to prevent cross-contamination. For each donor, somewhere between about 500,000 and 2,000,000 distinct TCR beta clonotypes were identified. Naive TCR beta clonotypes were estimated from low-frequency clonotypes matched to each donor's FACS-determined naive share, without sorting.

Recombination joined TRBV5-1 with TRBJ1-6; the D region possibly corresponds to TRBD1 (5 bases align). The TCR comes from a boy younger than 18 in good health. The sample taken for sequencing was blood. The bases are TGCGCCAGCAGCTGGTTGGGGGTTATTTCACCCCTCCACTTT. Protein translation: CASSWLGVISPLHF.